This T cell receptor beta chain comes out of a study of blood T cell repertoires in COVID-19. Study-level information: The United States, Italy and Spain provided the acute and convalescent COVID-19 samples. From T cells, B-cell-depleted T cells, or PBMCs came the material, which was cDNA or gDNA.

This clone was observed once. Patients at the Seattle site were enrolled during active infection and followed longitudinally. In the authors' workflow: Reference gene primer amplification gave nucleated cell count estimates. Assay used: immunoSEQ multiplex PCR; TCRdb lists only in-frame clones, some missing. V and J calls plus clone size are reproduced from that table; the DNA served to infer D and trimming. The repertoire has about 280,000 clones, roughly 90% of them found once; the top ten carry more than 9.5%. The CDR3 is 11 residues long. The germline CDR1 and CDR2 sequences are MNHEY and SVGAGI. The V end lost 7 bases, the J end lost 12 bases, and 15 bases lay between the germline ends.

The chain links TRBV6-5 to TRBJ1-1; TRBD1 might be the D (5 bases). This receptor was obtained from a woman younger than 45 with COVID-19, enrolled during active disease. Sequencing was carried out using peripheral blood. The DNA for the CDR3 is TGTGCCAGCACCGCAGGGTATGAGACTTTCTTT. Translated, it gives CASTAGYETFF.